This entry lists 22 T cell receptor beta chains sequenced from one sample in a study of T-cell memory formation after mild COVID-19. In TCRdb, the 5' RACE reads were re-called with MiXCR into one record per CDR3 protein. The sample carries around 450,000 distinct CDR3 sequences, approximately 24% recorded once. Sequencing was done on a sample of PBMCs or a T cell subset sorted from them (not recorded which). The receptors stem from an adult woman who had mild COVID-19 (a few samples of this study predate the infection). Cell type and time point are not known.

This chain connects TRBV4-1 to TRBJ2-5; D gene unclear. The V gene's germline CDR1 is MGHRA and CDR2 YSYEKL. The CDR3 has 14 amino acids. The ends were cut back, 4 bases at V and 4 bases at J, with 13 bases in the middle. CDR3 in DNA: TGCGCCAGCAGCCGCCCTAACGGTGGAGAGACCCAGTACTTC. Protein product: CASSRPNGGETQYF.

The J gene is TRBJ2-7, the V gene TRBV7-2; no clear D gene. Germline loops: CDR1 SGHTA, CDR2 FQGNSA. V lost 1 base, J lost 3 bases, and 10 bases lay in between. CDR3 length equals 14 residues. The CDR3 loop is CASSLGVQYYEQYF. CDR3 coding DNA: TGTGCCAGCAGCTTAGGGGTACAGTACTACGAGCAGTACTTC.

There are a few counts of this clonotype. The chain joins TRBV29-1 to TRBJ1-1; D gene uncertain. The germline V gene encodes CDR1 SQVTM and CDR2 ANQGSEA. This CDR3 contains 12 residues. V was clipped by 3 bases and J by 6 bases, with 11 bases between them. CDR3 sequence reads: CSVEAGGPEAFF. Written as DNA, the CDR3 is TGCAGCGTTGAGGCCGGAGGTCCTGAAGCTTTCTTT.

Only a few counts were recorded for this clonotype. This chain joins TRBV18 and TRBJ2-7, with 7 bases fitting TRBD1. The V gene end was trimmed by 6 bases and the J gene end by 2 bases; junction bases not matched to a gene: 7. The CDR3 runs to 14 residues. Germline V gene sequence: CDR1 KGHSH, CDR2 LQKENI. This CDR3 is CASSPTGSPYEQYF. For the CDR3, the DNA is TGTGCCAGCTCGCCGACAGGGAGTCCCTACGAGCAGTACTTC.

The rearrangement uses TRBV12-3 or TRBV12-4 and TRBJ1-2; D is unresolved. Trimming took 4 bases from V and 11 from J, leaving 17 bases between them. The CDR3 runs 13 residues. CDR3 in amino acids: CASSSTIVGPYTF. Written as DNA, the CDR3 is TGTGCCAGCAGTTCGACGATTGTTGGCCCGTACACCTTC.

CDR3 coding DNA: TGCGCCAGCAGCCCGATGCAGGGGGCGCGTGGCTATGGCTACACCTTC. Translation gives CASSPMQGARGYGYTF. The chain has TRBV4-1 and TRBJ1-2; 8 positions match TRBD1. The germline V gene has CDR1 MGHRA and CDR2 YSYEKL. The CDR3 consists of 16 residues. J lost 4 bases, V lost 4 bases, and 11 bases had no gene match.

The rearrangement joins TRBV6-5 to TRBJ1-1, with D possibly matching TRBD1 (5 bases). Germline V gene data show CDR1 as MNHEY and CDR2 as SVGAGI. Deletions cut 1 base from V and 1 base from J, with 10 bases between. This CDR3 is built from 15 residues. For the CDR3, the DNA is TGTGCCAGCAGTTACTTAAGGGGCGCGAACACTGAAGCTTTCTTT. Amino acids: CASSYLRGANTEAFF.

This clonotype was detected a few times. This chain links TRBV3-1 with TRBJ1-6; no clear D. The germline gives CDR1 LGHDT, CDR2 YNNKEL (reference sequence). Trimming pared 0 bases from V and 14 bases from J, leaving 14 bases between. The CDR3 has 14 residues. The CDR3 coding sequence is TGTGCCAGCAGCCAAGATCCTAGGCCGCCCTCCCTCCACTTT. Its protein is CASSQDPRPPSLHF.

This clonotype occurred a few times. CDR3 DNA sequence: TGTGCCAGCAGCCCATGGGACACTGGCTACACCTTC. It yields the protein CASSPWDTGYTF. The genes are TRBV7-9 and TRBJ1-2; tentative D call: TRBD1 (6 bases). Germline values: CDR1 SEHNR, CDR2 FQNEAQ (reference sequence). Trimming left V 5 bases short and J 7 bases short, with 11 bases between. The CDR3 is 12 amino acids.

This clonotype was seen ten or more times. Possible read error: a much larger clone is one base away. The rearrangement joins TRBV11-1 to TRBJ2-5; D not resolved. Trimming shortened V by 5 bases and J by 0 bases, and 1 base separated the two germline ends. The CDR3 totals 11 residues. Per the germline V gene, CDR1 is SGHAT and CDR2 is FQDESV (reference sequence). The CDR3 DNA sequence: TGTGCCAGCAGCCACCAAGAGACCCAGTACTTC. It codes for CASSHQETQYF.

The rearrangement joins TRBV7-8 to TRBJ2-7; 7 bases are shared with TRBD1. The CDR3 sequence is 17 residues long. Germline CDR1 SGHVS, CDR2 FQNEAQ. J lost 0 bases, V lost 4 bases, and 12 bases had no gene match. The CDR3 nucleotides are TGTGCCAGCAGCTCCGTGGGGACAGTGCCCTTCTCCTACGAGCAGTACTTC. As protein: CASSSVGTVPFSYEQYF.

The V and J genes are TRBV6-5 and TRBJ2-5; 8 bases are a match to TRBD1. The length of the CDR3 is 15 residues. CDR1 is MNHEY and CDR2 is SVGAGI in the germline V gene. With 6 bases clipped from V and 1 base from J, the junction kept 7 bases outside the gene matches. The CDR3 loop is CASSRNRGSQETQYF. CDR3 DNA sequence: TGTGCCAGCAGCCGAAACAGGGGGAGCCAAGAGACCCAGTACTTC.

This clonotype was seen only a few times. The gene calls are TRBV27 and TRBJ2-1, with 9 bases that match TRBD1. Germline V lookup: CDR1 MNHEY, CDR2 SMNVEV (reference sequence). V shed 3 bases and J 7 bases; nucleotides not matched to a gene: 4. The CDR3 loop spans 14 amino acids. Here the CDR3 reads CASSLMTGGNEQFF. The CDR3 coding sequence is TGTGCCAGCAGTTTGATGACAGGGGGGAATGAGCAGTTCTTC.

This clonotype was detected only a few times. The genes are TRBV12-3 or TRBV12-4 and TRBJ2-3, with D possibly being TRBD1 (6 bases). This CDR3 is built from 16 residues. V lost 3 bases, J lost 1 base, and 14 bases lay in between. CDR3 sequence: CASSLGQGTRTDTQYF. The CDR3 DNA reads TGTGCCAGCAGTTTGGGCCAGGGGACCCGCACAGATACGCAGTATTTT.

The chain has TRBV7-2 and TRBJ2-5, with D unresolved. Deletions cut 1 base from V and 4 bases from J, with 13 bases between. This CDR3 contains 15 residues. Germline CDR1 reads SGHTA; CDR2 reads FQGNSA. The CDR3 loop is CASSLVTQSGETQYF. The CDR3 bases are TGTGCCAGCAGCTTAGTCACCCAGTCGGGAGAGACCCAGTACTTC. Using reference TRBV7-2 and TRBJ2-5 for the parts outside the CDR3, the full variable domain is GAGVSQSPSNKVTEKGKDVELRCDPISGHTALYWYRQSLGQGLEFLIYFQGNSAPDKSGLPSDRFSAERTGGSVSTLTIQRTQQEDSAVYLCASSLVTQSGETQYFGPGTRLLVL.

This clonotype was detected only a few times. The V gene is TRBV24-1, the J gene TRBJ2-7; no clear D. CDR1 and CDR2 (germline): KGHDR, SFDVKD. The CDR3 is made up of 13 amino acids. Trimming took off 1 base at V and 3 bases at J, with 6 bases between the two ends. CDR3 sequence: CATSDFTGYEQYF. In DNA, the CDR3 is TGTGCCACCAGTGATTTTACCGGCTACGAGCAGTACTTC.

Here the CDR3 reads CASSASGGWNEQFF. CDR3 DNA sequence: TGCGCCAGCAGCGCCTCCGGGGGTTGGAATGAGCAGTTCTTC. The V gene is TRBV5-1, the J gene TRBJ2-1; maybe TRBD2 (6 bases). CDR1 and CDR2 from the germline V gene are SGHRS and YFSETQ. Trimming cost V 4 bases and J 7 bases, with 15 bases left between them. This CDR3 has 14 amino acids.

The J gene is TRBJ2-2, the V gene TRBV19, with 10 bases aligning to TRBD1. Germline-derived CDR1 and CDR2 are LNHDA and SQIVND (reference sequence). Trimming at V came to 5 bases and at J to 7 bases, leaving 4 bases not matched to a gene. This CDR3 spans 14 amino acids. The CDR3 protein is CASSDRGRIGELFF. In DNA, the CDR3 is TGTGCCAGTAGTGACAGGGGGCGCATCGGGGAGCTGTTTTTT.

The chain links TRBV10-3 to TRBJ2-1; no reliable D call. This CDR3 has 16 residues. The V end lost 4 bases, the J end lost 1 base, and 14 bases lay between the germline ends. Germline V lookup: CDR1 ENHRY, CDR2 SYGVKD. The CDR3, as DNA: TGTGCCATCAGTGGTTTGTGGGCTACATCCTACAATGAGCAGTTCTTC. Protein sequence: CAISGLWATSYNEQFF.

The chain uses TRBV5-4 and TRBJ2-3; 7 nucleotides match TRBD2. Losses at the gene ends were 5 bases for V and 5 bases for J; bases not matched to a gene: 11. Germline V CDR1 and CDR2: SGHNT, YYREEE (reference sequence). There are 15 residues in the CDR3. The CDR3 region has the DNA TGTGCCAGCAGTCTTGCCAGCGGGGCAAAAGATACGCAGTATTTT. Translation gives CASSLASGAKDTQYF.

The chain recombines TRBV14 with TRBJ2-5; no definite D call. Looked up from germline, CDR1 is SGHDN and CDR2 is FVKESK. The CDR3 sequence is 17 residues long. Trimming left V 0 bases short and J 4 bases short, with 18 bases between. CDR3 DNA sequence: TGTGCCAGCAGCCAAGAGACGGCTAGTTCTTATCTAGAGACCCAGTACTTC. It yields the protein CASSQETASSYLETQYF.

This clonotype was seen a few times. This chain uses TRBV7-6 with TRBJ2-7, with TRBD1 identical over 10 bases. Germline values: CDR1 SGHVS, CDR2 FNYEAQ. The trim removed 1 base at V and 7 bases at J, leaving 22 bases unmatched. The CDR3 has 20 residues. CDR3 protein: CASSLGPNRDPGQGRREQYF. Written as DNA, the CDR3 is TGTGCCAGCAGCTTAGGACCCAACCGAGATCCGGGACAGGGGAGGCGGGAGCAGTACTTC. Variable domain in full (rest from reference TRBV7-6 and TRBJ2-7): GAGVSQSPRYKVTKRGQDVALRCDPISGHVSLYWYRQALGQGPEFLTYFNYEAQQDKSGLPNDRFSAERPEGSISTLTIQRTEQRDSAMYRCASSLGPNRDPGQGRREQYFGPGTRLTVT.